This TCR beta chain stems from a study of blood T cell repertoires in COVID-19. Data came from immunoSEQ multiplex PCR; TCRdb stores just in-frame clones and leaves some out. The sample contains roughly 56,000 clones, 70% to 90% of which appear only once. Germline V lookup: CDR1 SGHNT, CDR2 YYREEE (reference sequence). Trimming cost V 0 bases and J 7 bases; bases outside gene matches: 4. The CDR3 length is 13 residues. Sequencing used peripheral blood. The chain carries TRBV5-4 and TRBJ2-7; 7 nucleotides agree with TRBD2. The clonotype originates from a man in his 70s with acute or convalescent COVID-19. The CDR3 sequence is CASSLVAGDEQYF. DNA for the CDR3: TGTGCCAGCAGCTTGGTCGCGGGGGATGAGCAGTACTTC.